Reported below is one T cell receptor beta chain. A single count supports this clonotype. Its antigen is still unknown. Within one base of it there is no much larger clone, and no base qualities were kept. One read alone provides weak support. Preparation of the library involved 5' RACE. Data came from an Illumina HiSeq 2000. Template switching introduced a universal primer binding site; the final cDNA contained a unique molecular identifier, enabling accurate counting of TCR cDNA molecules. Specific primers in the conserved constant-segment region were used to synthesize first-strand cDNA for TCR alpha and beta chains. To control for contamination, every cDNA library was double barcoded, receiving both a SMART-Mk sample barcode and Illumina barcodes. Two successive PCR steps introduced TruSeq adapter sequences along with Illumina sample barcodes. TCR alpha and beta cDNA libraries were sequenced on the Illumina HiSeq platform with custom primers. As for the authors' bioinformatics: Unique molecular identifiers were extracted from raw reads with MiGEC, and CDR3 positions were determined with MiXCR. For each individual, recombination models were inferred using an EM algorithm with the repgenHMM and IGoR tools. Shared clonotype analysis was performed with the tcR package in R, normalizing sharing by the product of cloneset sizes. To study raw recombination free of thymic and clonal selection effects, out-of-frame nonproductive sequences were analyzed. TCRdb reprocessed the public reads (quality trimming at Q25 with fastp, clone calling with MiXCR) and kept in-frame beta chains. One record per CDR3 amino acid sequence lists the most common genes and DNA. The V and J calls reflect TCRdb's pipeline rather than the authors' work. This sample lists 650,000 to 750,000 distinct CDR3 sequences; over 20% were detected once. The top ten clonotypes cover approximately 4.5% of the sample.

The CDR3 covers 17 residues, taking in both the cysteine and the phenylalanine. Solely the CDR3 DNA is kept, with 51 bases framed from the first base. V and J lose 2 bases and 1 base, and a span of 17 bases separates them. From a lookup of the germline V gene, CDR1 and CDR2 are SGHTA and FQGNSA. Every donor was a healthy Caucasian. Three pairs of female monozygotic twins, all aged roughly 18 to 29 years, were included in the twin cohort. Peripheral blood mononuclear cells were used as the source from which RNA for TCR libraries was isolated. This entry comes from a study of identical twins (dated by TCRdb to about 2016). In the study overall: To test whether fetal clonotypes persist, this study deep-sequenced TCR alpha and beta repertoires from monozygotic twins, from unrelated adults of various ages, and from cord blood. To rule out contamination, replicate twin experiments were performed at different times with different library preparation protocols. Broader findings and caveats from the paper: Out-of-frame TCR alpha sharing in monozygotic twins was systematically underestimated by recombination models, whereas sharing between unrelated individuals was in agreement with the recombination models. Invariant T cells such as MAIT and iNKT could partly confound zero-insertion analyses, although diverse VJ usage argued against such confounding for most clonotypes. The excess sharing between twins in beta out-of-frame sequences was weaker because fewer shared sequences reduced the signal-to-noise ratio. Abundant cord blood beta clonotypes had fewer insertions, young adult naive repertoires showed a similar but weaker trend, and memory repertoires showed no such trend. Out-of-frame TCR alpha sequences shared between twins showed an excess of low generation-probability sequences compared with coincidental sharing between unrelated individuals. Conclusions relied on cross-sectional statistical analysis, since the same donors could not be followed over many years.

This sample was also put to use in a study of T cells expressing NK-cell markers. As described in the second report: In sorted CD3+CD56+NKG2C+, CD3+CD56+NKG2C- and CD3+CD56-NKG2C+ T-cell subsets from several donors, TCR beta-chain repertoires were profiled. Among the eight sequenced donors, seven were HCMV-seropositive and one was HCMV-seronegative. To restrict sorting to alphabetaTCR-expressing T cells, an anti-gammadeltaTCR antibody was added in several experiments. For five or six donors, the dominant CD3+CD56+NKG2C+ clonotypes were among the top 10 CD8+ clonotypes and accounted for roughly 1.0-7.5% of CD8+ T cells. Those dominant clonotypes were again the most abundant among CD3+CD56-NKG2C+ cells in a handful of donors, at roughly 25-65%. Whether the expanded NKG2C-expressing T cell clones were specific for HCMV antigens was left unclear. The study sequenced eight donors, all healthy volunteers chosen at random: three men and five women. HCMV serostatus was determined by detecting HCMV-specific IgG in serum with a commercial ELISA kit. For more than five donors, bulk peripheral blood T-cell repertoires were additionally sequenced from unsorted PBMC. MIGEC handled demultiplexing of the reads and grouping by UMI, while MiTCR was used to assemble and quantify clonotypes. To exclude erroneous sequences, any TCR cDNA sequence not supported by at least two reads was discarded. The tcR package was used for downstream repertoire analysis, and clonotypes were matched across fractions by CDR3 nucleotide sequence plus V segment. Antigen specificity was annotated against VDJdb with VDJmatch, allowing one amino acid substitution in CDR3.

The TCR originated in a young woman in good health. This sequence uses TRBV7-2 and TRBJ1-1; perhaps TRBD1 is the D gene, with 6 bases matching. Sequenced: PBMCs. Read as DNA, the sequence is TGTGCCAGCAGCTTAAAGGCAACCAGGGGATGGAACACTGAAGCTTTCTTT. Translated, it reads CASSLKATRGWNTEAFF. Here the CDR3 is joined to the reference TRBV7-2 and TRBJ1-1 genes, and the full variable domain is: GAGVSQSPSNKVTEKGKDVELRCDPISGHTALYWYRQSLGQGLEFLIYFQGNSAPDKSGLPSDRFSAERTGGSVSTLTIQRTQQEDSAVYLCASSLKATRGWNTEAFFGQGTRLTVV.